The 14 T cell receptor beta chains reported below all come from one sample, sequenced in a study of blood T cells in healthy people across ages. Next came a second PCR, run for about 6 to 12 cycles, which used a sample-barcoded 5' primer along with a J-beta primer mix. TCRdb reprocessed the 5' RACE reads with MiXCR, giving one entry per CDR3 protein. This table holds about 930,000 distinct CDR3 sequences, just under 30% found once. These data also featured in a second study, about T cells of mothers and their children.

Sequenced sample: blood. The receptors were gathered from a woman aged 40 to 50 in good health.

The V and J genes are TRBV20-1 and TRBJ1-2; 7 nucleotides line up with TRBD1. The CDR3 is 15 amino acids. The V segment lost 2 bases and the J segment 0 bases; nucleotides outside the gene matches: 6. Germline V gene sequence: CDR1 DFQATT, CDR2 SNEGSKA (reference sequence). Written as DNA, the CDR3 is TGCAGTGCTAGACCATACAGGGGTTCTAACTATGGCTACACCTTC. Translating gives CSARPYRGSNYGYTF.

This clonotype was picked up a small number of times. V usage is TRBV12-5 and J usage is TRBJ1-1; a weak D match, TRBD1 (6 bases). The CDR3 loop spans 11 amino acids. V was cut by 5 bases and J by 11 bases, with 12 bases left in between. Germline loops: CDR1 LGHNT, CDR2 FRNRAP. CDR3 residues: CASGQGLEAFF. In DNA form, the CDR3 reads TGTGCTAGTGGTCAGGGGCTTGAGGCTTTCTTT. The variable domain in full, completed from reference TRBV12-5 and TRBJ1-1, reads DARVTQTPRHKVTEMGQEVTMRCQPILGHNTVFWYRQTMMQGLELLAYFRNRAPLDDSGMPKDRFSAEMPDATLATLKIQPSEPRDSAVYFCASGQGLEAFFGQGTRLTVV.

This clonotype was observed many times. This sequence joins TRBV5-1 and TRBJ1-2; possibly TRBD1 for D (5 bases). Germline V gives CDR1 SGHRS, CDR2 YFSETQ. The length of the CDR3 is 16 residues. V gave up 3 bases and J gave up 8 bases, with 23 bases separating them. CDR3 residues: CASSWDSSQSLSGYTF. The CDR3 bases are TGCGCCAGCAGCTGGGACTCGTCACAATCCCTTTCCGGCTACACCTTC. The entire variable domain, with the rest obtained from reference TRBV5-1 and TRBJ1-2, is as follows: KAGVTQTPRYLIKTRGQQVTLSCSPISGHRSVSWYQQTPGQGLQFLFEYFSETQRNKGNFPGRFSGRQFSNSRSEMNVSTLELGDSALYLCASSWDSSQSLSGYTFGSGTRLTVV.

In regard to this clonotype: One junction end disagrees with the germline gene, perhaps due to a read error. This chain connects TRBV11-1 to TRBJ1-1; D remains unclear. The CDR3 sequence is 13 residues long. The V gene's germline CDR1 is SGHAT and CDR2 FQDESV (reference sequence). The CDR3 nucleotides read TGTGTCAGCAGCTTACAGTTCAACACTGAAGCTTTCTTT. Translation: CVSSLQFNTEAFF.

The rearrangement joins TRBV13 to TRBJ2-6; D is unresolved. The V end lost 3 bases, the J end lost 0 bases, and 18 bases lay between the germline ends. The CDR3 extends over 19 amino acids. Germline-derived CDR1 and CDR2 are PRHDT and FYEKMQ (reference sequence). The CDR3 sequence is CASSFPDPDDSSGANVLTF. DNA for the CDR3: TGTGCCAGCAGCTTCCCAGACCCGGATGACTCCTCTGGGGCCAACGTCCTGACTTTC.

The chain has TRBV6-2 or TRBV6-3 and TRBJ1-5, with D possibly TRBD1 on 5 matching bases. Germline lookup yields CDR1 MNHEY and CDR2 SVGEGT. The CDR3 has 17 residues. With 2 bases removed from V and 2 bases from J, the gap between germline ends came to 16 bases. The CDR3 DNA is TGTGCCAGCAGTTACGGGGGAATGGCGGATGGCAATCAGCCCCAGCATTTT. This translates into CASSYGGMADGNQPQHF.

This clonotype showed up just a few times. The genes are TRBV28 and TRBJ2-7; D perhaps matches TRBD2 (6 bases). Germline V gene sequence: CDR1 MDHEN, CDR2 SYDVKM. Trimming cost V 2 bases and J 7 bases, with 12 bases left between them. This CDR3 has 13 amino acids. CDR3 nucleotide sequence: TGTGCCAGCAGTTTACAGACTCGGGGGGAGCAGTACTTC. Its translation is CASSLQTRGEQYF.

This clonotype has more than one count but fewer than ten. The V gene is TRBV7-9, the J gene TRBJ2-1; perhaps TRBD2 as D (5 bases). Germline V gives CDR1 SEHNR, CDR2 FQNEAQ (reference sequence). The CDR3 runs 13 residues. The germline V and J ends were trimmed by 5 bases and 9 bases, with 14 bases remaining between them. The CDR3 DNA sequence: TGTGCCAGCAGCGTCCCGGCTCGGGGTGAGCAGTTCTTC. Translated: CASSVPARGEQFF.

The rearrangement uses TRBV20-1 and TRBJ2-5; 7 nucleotides line up with TRBD1. Germline CDR1 is DFQATT and CDR2 is SNEGSKA (reference sequence). The CDR3 runs to 16 residues. J was trimmed by 5 bases and V by 0 bases; bases with no gene match: 12. The CDR3 here is CSARDPVQGVVETQYF. CDR3 in DNA: TGCAGTGCTAGAGATCCGGTTCAGGGGGTGGTTGAGACCCAGTACTTC.

The sample holds a few counts of this clonotype. Germline is not matched at one junction end, which may reflect a read error. The gene calls are TRBV6-4 and TRBJ2-3; a weak D match, TRBD2 (7 bases). Germline CDR1 MRHNA, CDR2 SNTAGT. The CDR3 runs to 14 residues. In nucleotides, the CDR3 is TGTGCCCGCAGTGAGGGCGGGGGCACAGGTACGCAGTATTTT. Encoded protein: CARSEGGGTGTQYF.

The chain uses TRBV7-3 and TRBJ1-4, with D unresolved. This CDR3 region has 13 residues. Germline V gene data show CDR1 as SGHTA and CDR2 as FQGTGA. V dropped 2 bases and J dropped 5 bases, with 6 bases sitting between them. CDR3 coding DNA: TGTGCCAGCAGCTTAGTTGGCAATGAAAAACTGTTTTTT. Protein sequence: CASSLVGNEKLFF.

This chain uses TRBV7-9 with TRBJ2-7; possibly TRBD1 for D (6 bases). The CDR3 is 14 residues long. Per the germline V gene, CDR1 is SEHNR and CDR2 is FQNEAQ (reference sequence). V dropped 1 base and J dropped 4 bases, with 11 bases sitting between them. CDR3 in DNA: TGTGCCAGCAGCTTAGGGAACAGGGAATACGAGCAGTACTTC. Its translation is CASSLGNREYEQYF.

The chain combines TRBV2 with TRBJ2-3; 7 bases align to TRBD2. V shed 2 bases, J shed 3 bases, and the junction held 8 bases outside the gene matches. CDR1 and CDR2 from the germline V gene are SNHLY and FYNNEI. CDR3 size: 16 residues. CDR3 protein: CASSEIGRGRTDTQYF. The CDR3 DNA reads TGTGCCAGCAGTGAAATAGGGCGGGGGAGAACAGATACGCAGTATTTT.

The gene calls are TRBV4-1 and TRBJ1-2; a weak D match, TRBD1 (6 bases). Deletions cut 1 base from V and 7 bases from J, with 13 bases between. Germline CDR1 MGHRA, CDR2 YSYEKL. The CDR3 runs to 14 residues. This CDR3 reads CASSQGARGTGYTF. The CDR3 bases are TGCGCCAGCAGCCAAGGAGCAAGGGGGACTGGCTACACCTTC.